The 31 T cell receptor beta chains below all came from one sample that was sequenced in a study of early T cells in non-severe SARS-CoV-2 infection (dated by TCRdb to the early 2020s). Library creation used 5' RACE. Data came from a NextSeq 500. TCRdb applied fastp at Q25 and MiXCR to the public reads, then kept only in-frame beta chains. Each entry is one CDR3 protein sequence, shown with its most common DNA and genes. The sample data list around 26,000 distinct CDR3 sequences, and approximately 4.4% of these were observed just once. Together, the top ten hold 6.6% of the sample. Sequenced sample: whole blood. Every receptor here comes from an adult who was a healthcare worker with PCR-confirmed SARS-CoV-2 infection or an uninfected control (not recorded which).

V is TRBV4-1 and J is TRBJ1-4; D possibly corresponds to TRBD1 (5 bases). The CDR3 runs to 14 residues. Trimming left V 1 base short and J 11 bases short, with 14 bases between. The V gene's germline CDR1 is MGHRA and CDR2 YSYEKL. The CDR3 here is CASSQVRGEFKLFF. CDR3 nucleotides: TGCGCCAGCAGCCAAGTGAGAGGGGAATTCAAACTGTTTTTT.

This clonotype was observed at least ten times. J is TRBJ1-1 and V is TRBV12-1; TRBD1, the table's D call, lacks a check against the DNA. TRBV12-1 is listed as a pseudogene. The CDR3 loop spans 15 amino acids. CDR3 DNA sequence: TGTGCCAGCCCTCCGGACAGTACTACTTACACTGAAGCTTTCTTT. Encoded protein: CASPPDSTTYTEAFF.

This clonotype came up many times. The chain links TRBV20-1 to TRBJ1-1; D is unresolved. The CDR3 loop spans 14 amino acids. Germline lookup yields CDR1 DFQATT and CDR2 SNEGSKA (reference sequence). V lost 5 bases, J lost 1 base, and 14 bases lay in between. CDR3: CSAPTTTGNTEAFF. The CDR3, as DNA: TGCAGTGCTCCTACGACGACGGGGAACACTGAAGCTTTCTTT.

Ten or more counts support this clonotype. The chain employs TRBV24-1 and TRBJ2-3, with a tentative D call TRBD2 (5 bases). V lost 2 bases to trimming and J lost 5 bases, with 16 bases between them. In germline, CDR1 is KGHDR, CDR2 SFDVKD. The CDR3 spans 16 residues. The DNA for the CDR3 is TGTGCCACCAGTGATTCCCTACCGGGGTCGATAGATACGCAGTATTTT. This sequence encodes CATSDSLPGSIDTQYF.

This clonotype was recorded many times. The chain couples TRBV27 to TRBJ2-2; 12 nucleotides agree with TRBD1. CDR1 and CDR2 (germline): MNHEY, SMNVEV (reference sequence). J was trimmed by 8 bases and V by 6 bases; bases with no gene match: 7. The CDR3 length is 15 residues. CDR3 sequence (DNA): TGTGCCAGCAGGAATCCGGGACAGGGGGCGGGGGAGCTGTTTTTT. Residues: CASRNPGQGAGELFF.

This clonotype was seen at least ten times. J is TRBJ2-1 and V is TRBV7-2; a possible D gene is TRBD2 (6 bases). V shed 1 base and J shed 2 bases, with 12 bases lying between them. Germline V lookup: CDR1 SGHTA, CDR2 FQGNSA. This CDR3 contains 16 residues. The CDR3 region has the DNA TGTGCCAGCAGCTTAGTAGGAGGGGTAACCTACAATGAGCAGTTCTTC. Translating it yields CASSLVGGVTYNEQFF.

With regard to this clonotype: Germline and junction disagree at one end, which may indicate a read error. The chain is built from TRBV18 and TRBJ2-7, with 7 bases matching TRBD1. This CDR3 is built from 14 residues. In germline, CDR1 is KGHSH, CDR2 LQKENI. The CDR3 here is CVSSPVGQDYEQYF. CDR3 nucleotide sequence: TGTGTCAGCTCACCAGTTGGACAGGACTACGAGCAGTACTTC.

This clonotype was detected many times. V and J are TRBV7-8 and TRBJ2-7; D possibly corresponds to TRBD2 (6 bases). Germline CDR1 reads SGHVS; CDR2 reads FQNEAQ. V was pared by 3 bases and J by 3 bases, with 12 bases between. The CDR3 sequence is 14 residues long. CDR3 coding DNA: TGTGCCAGCAGCTTTTACGCCGGGAGCTACGAGCAGTACTTC. Translation: CASSFYAGSYEQYF.

The chain couples TRBV28 to TRBJ2-7; D not resolved. Germline values: CDR1 MDHEN, CDR2 SYDVKM. The CDR3 consists of 11 residues. V lost 4 bases and J lost 0, with 1 base in between. In DNA form, the CDR3 reads TGTGCCAGCAGTTCCTCCTACGAGCAGTACTTC. This sequence encodes CASSSSYEQYF.

This clonotype was seen repeatedly, ten times or more. The chain is built from TRBV7-9 and TRBJ2-5, with D perhaps matching TRBD1 (7 bases). Germline CDR1 is SEHNR and CDR2 is FQNEAQ (reference sequence). The length of the CDR3 is 15 residues. V was clipped by 1 base and J by 3 bases, with 12 bases between them. Here the CDR3 DNA reads TGTGCCAGCAGCTTAGGACCCAGGGGGGAAGAGACCCAGTACTTC. As protein: CASSLGPRGEETQYF.

This clonotype was counted many times. The rearrangement joins TRBV13 to TRBJ1-3; D perhaps matches TRBD1 (5 bases). The germline V and J ends were trimmed by 0 bases and 2 bases, with 20 bases remaining between them. Germline-derived CDR1 and CDR2 are PRHDT and FYEKMQ (reference sequence). The CDR3 length is 19 residues. As DNA, the CDR3 is TGTGCCAGCAGCTTAGGGGGGCTACGGGGCGCTGAGCCTGGAAACACCATATATTTT. This codes for CASSLGGLRGAEPGNTIYF.

The V and J genes are TRBV12-5 and TRBJ2-7, with 8 bases lining up with TRBD1. Germline V lookup: CDR1 LGHNT, CDR2 FRNRAP. The CDR3 extends over 15 amino acids. The V and J ends lost 6 bases and 3 bases, in that order; junction bases with no gene match: 10. CDR3 DNA sequence: TGTGCTAGTGGGCCTCTCGACAGGGGTAACTACGAGCAGTACTTC. It translates to CASGPLDRGNYEQYF.

In its sample, this clonotype was seen many times. The chain links TRBV5-1 to TRBJ1-1, with 10 bases that match TRBD1. The CDR3 consists of 17 residues. With V trimmed by 4 bases and J by 4 bases, 13 bases remained unmatched. Germline assignment: CDR1 SGHRS and CDR2 YFSETQ. CDR3 loop: CASSPSPGTGAGTEAFF. The CDR3 DNA is TGCGCCAGCAGCCCGAGTCCCGGGACAGGGGCGGGCACTGAAGCTTTCTTT.

Note on this clonotype: A much larger clonotype is one base distant, so this may be a read error. The chain combines TRBV7-9 with TRBJ2-3, with D unclear. V dropped 5 bases and J dropped 2 bases, with 5 bases sitting between them. The germline V gene has CDR1 SEHNR and CDR2 FQNEAQ (reference sequence). CDR3 length: 12 residues. CDR3 coding DNA: TGTGCCAGCAGCAATTACACAGATACGCAGTATTTT. The encoded protein is CASSNYTDTQYF.

This clonotype was seen repeatedly, ten times or more. This chain links TRBV10-3 with TRBJ2-4; 8 nucleotides agree with TRBD1. Germline V gene lookup returns CDR1 ENHRY and CDR2 SYGVKD. The ends lost 8 bases at V and 7 bases at J; junction bases unmatched: 13. The CDR3 length is 15 residues. CDR3 region: CAIRPGGPLRNIQYF. The CDR3 coding sequence is TGTGCCATCCGGCCAGGGGGCCCTCTCCGGAACATTCAGTACTTC.

This clonotype was detected a few times. This chain uses TRBV7-2 with TRBJ2-1; 7 bases agree with TRBD2. Germline loops: CDR1 SGHTA, CDR2 FQGNSA. The CDR3 loop spans 16 amino acids. J gave up 8 bases and V 5 bases, and 15 bases lay outside the gene matches. The CDR3 coding sequence is TGTGCCAGCAGCAACCCCGGGGGGACTACTCGCGATGAGCAGTTCTTC. Protein sequence: CASSNPGGTTRDEQFF. The full variable domain, with the rest looked up from reference TRBV7-2 and TRBJ2-1, is GAGVSQSPSNKVTEKGKDVELRCDPISGHTALYWYRQSLGQGLEFLIYFQGNSAPDKSGLPSDRFSAERTGGSVSTLTIQRTQQEDSAVYLCASSNPGGTTRDEQFFGPGTRLTVL.

This clonotype was recorded a few times. The rearrangement uses TRBV7-2 and TRBJ2-5; 8 positions agree with TRBD1. Looked up from germline, CDR1 is SGHTA and CDR2 is FQGNSA. Trimming at V came to 6 bases and at J to 4 bases, leaving 4 bases not matched to a gene. The CDR3 loop spans 13 amino acids. The CDR3 sequence is CASRRQGRETQYF. The DNA for the CDR3 is TGTGCCAGCAGACGACAGGGGCGAGAGACCCAGTACTTC.

This clonotype is judged medium-sized. This rearrangement joins TRBV29-1 to TRBJ2-3, with 13 bases lining up with TRBD2. The V and J ends lost 8 bases and 3 bases, in that order; junction bases with no gene match: 8. The germline V gene encodes CDR1 SQVTM and CDR2 ANQGSEA. The CDR3 totals 15 residues. This CDR3 is CSSVGLAGDTDTQYF. DNA of the CDR3: TGCAGCTCAGTAGGACTAGCGGGAGATACAGATACGCAGTATTTT.

This clonotype has ten or more counts. The genes are TRBV24-1 and TRBJ1-5; tentatively, D is TRBD1 (5 bases). CDR1 KGHDR and CDR2 SFDVKD come from the germline V gene. V was shortened by 4 bases and J by 5 bases, with 11 bases between the two germline ends. This CDR3 is 14 amino acids long. CDR3 amino acids: CATSDTGPYQPQHF. CDR3 nucleotides: TGTGCCACCAGTGACACAGGACCCTATCAGCCCCAGCATTTT.

The chain links TRBV4-2 to TRBJ1-1; D gene uncertain. V was cut by 0 bases and J by 7 bases, with 18 bases left in between. Germline CDR1 reads LGHNA; CDR2 reads YNFKEQ. The CDR3 is made up of 16 amino acids. For the CDR3, the DNA is TGTGCCAGCAGCCAAGATCTGAGGCAAGGAGCTGATGAAGCTTTCTTT. The encoded protein is CASSQDLRQGADEAFF.

This clonotype was seen ten or more times. The rearrangement links TRBV7-3 to TRBJ1-1; D is unresolved. The CDR3 consists of 14 residues. CDR1 is SGHTA, CDR2 FQGTGA, per germline. Trimming took 4 bases from V and 3 from J, leaving 12 bases between them. For the CDR3, the DNA is TGTGCCAGCAGCTCAGAGGGAGGATACACTGAAGCTTTCTTT. It specifies CASSSEGGYTEAFF.

This clonotype occurred many times. The chain joins TRBV19 to TRBJ2-6; D is undetermined. Trimming stripped 1 base from V and 1 base from J, with 14 bases between. Per germline, CDR1 LNHDA and CDR2 SQIVND (reference sequence). This CDR3 is 18 amino acids long. The CDR3 loop is CASSIGGPSWSGANVLTF. CDR3 DNA: TGTGCCAGTAGTATAGGCGGACCCTCGTGGTCTGGGGCCAACGTCCTGACTTTC.

For the CDR3, the DNA is TGTGCCAGCAGCGGACAGGCTTCGCTTAATTCACCCCTCCACTTT. Translated: CASSGQASLNSPLHF. V and J are TRBV12-3 or TRBV12-4 and TRBJ1-6, with 7 nucleotides matching TRBD1. J was trimmed by 6 bases and V by 6 bases; bases with no gene match: 8. The CDR3 runs to 15 residues.

This clonotype has at least ten counts. The rearrangement uses TRBV27 and TRBJ2-1; 10 bases agree with TRBD1. With V trimmed by 4 bases and J by 4 bases, 4 bases remained unmatched. This CDR3 is 15 amino acids long. Germline CDR1 is MNHEY and CDR2 is SMNVEV (reference sequence). The CDR3 DNA reads TGTGCCAGCAGTTGGGGACAGGGGCGGTACAATGAGCAGTTCTTC. It translates to CASSWGQGRYNEQFF.

This clonotype is judged medium-sized. This rearrangement joins TRBV5-5 to TRBJ1-1; D is ambiguous. Germline V CDR1 and CDR2: SGHKS, YYEKEE (reference sequence). The CDR3 extends over 15 amino acids. The V and J ends lost 0 bases and 0 bases respectively, with 9 bases between them. The CDR3 loop is CASSLVTTMNTEAFF. The CDR3 DNA follows: TGTGCCAGCAGCTTGGTGACAACCATGAACACTGAAGCTTTCTTT.

A note on this clonotype: At one end, the junction sequence differs from germline, possibly due to a read error. The chain carries TRBV4-2 and TRBJ2-5; D unclear. The CDR3 runs to 13 residues. The germline V gene encodes CDR1 LGHNA and CDR2 YNFKEQ. CDR3 in amino acids: CASSRNHQETQYF. The CDR3, as DNA: TGTGCCAGCAGCCGAAACCACCAGGAGACCCAGTACTTC.

This clonotype was detected ten times or more. The chain employs TRBV6-6 and TRBJ2-5; D is undetermined. The CDR3 contains 14 residues. Germline V gene data show CDR1 as MNHNY and CDR2 as SVGAGI (reference sequence). Trimming stripped 6 bases from V and 5 bases from J, with 16 bases between. Here the CDR3 DNA reads TGTGCCAGCAGACCTCCGACGTTGCCCGAGACCCAGTACTTC. Its protein product is CASRPPTLPETQYF.

In its sample, this clonotype was seen many times. The rearrangement joins TRBV7-2 to TRBJ2-7, with 7 bases that match TRBD1. Losses at the gene ends were 3 bases for V and 8 bases for J; bases not matched to a gene: 4. The CDR3 runs to 12 residues. The germline V gene has CDR1 SGHTA and CDR2 FQGNSA. The CDR3 loop is CASSLRGQKQYF. In DNA form, the CDR3 reads TGTGCCAGCAGCTTGAGGGGGCAAAAGCAGTACTTC.

Many counts were recorded for this clonotype. The CDR3 DNA sequence: TGTGCCAGCAGCCCGCTGGGACTAGCGGGGGTCACAGATACGCAGTATTTT. This codes for CASSPLGLAGVTDTQYF. This chain uses TRBV7-2 with TRBJ2-3; 14 nucleotides agree with TRBD2. J was trimmed by 2 bases and V by 5 bases; bases with no gene match: 6. In germline, CDR1 is SGHTA, CDR2 FQGNSA. This CDR3 is built from 17 residues.

This chain connects TRBV6-1 to TRBJ1-5; D is undetermined. This CDR3 spans 14 amino acids. Germline loops: CDR1 MNHNS, CDR2 SASEGT. V lost 7 bases, J lost 0 bases, and 10 bases lay in between. The CDR3 region is CASTVTDSNQPQHF. In DNA form, the CDR3 reads TGTGCCAGCACAGTGACTGATAGCAATCAGCCCCAGCATTTT.

The chain employs TRBV4-1 and TRBJ2-2; D may match TRBD1 or TRBD2 (5 bases each). The length of the CDR3 is 16 residues. Per the germline V gene, CDR1 is MGHRA and CDR2 is YSYEKL. V shed 0 bases and J shed 6 bases, with 14 bases lying between them. CDR3 sequence reads: CASSQERGSYPGELFF. CDR3 DNA: TGCGCCAGCAGCCAAGAGAGGGGTTCGTACCCCGGGGAGCTGTTTTTT.